The clone carrying this T cell receptor (beta chain) was counted between two and nine times. Regions amplified from RNA transcripts were the TCR beta CDR3 regions. In the first-round RT-PCR of the TCR CDR3, the HTBI primer set was used. From the multiplex PCR reads, TCRdb called clonotypes with MiXCR, one entry per CDR3 protein. The sample includes more than 550,000 distinct CDR3 sequences, 17% of them seen just once. This sample was included in a study of T cells in Graves' hyperthyroidism and ophthalmopathy. Graves' hyperthyroidism showing no ophthalmopathy progression within 18 months was considered stable. In germline, CDR1 is MDHEN, CDR2 SYDVKM. This CDR3 is built from 12 residues. The V gene end was trimmed by 6 bases and the J gene end by 8 bases; junction bases not matched to a gene: 7.

Sequenced input: blood. This clonotype was obtained from a man aged 50 to 60 with Graves' hyperthyroidism. The chain carries TRBV28 and TRBJ2-7; 7 bases are a match to TRBD2. CDR3 sequence reads: CASRGEGAKQYF. The CDR3 nucleotides read TGTGCCAGCAGGGGGGAGGGCGCAAAGCAGTACTTC.